Each of the 24 T cell receptor beta chains below was sequenced from the same sample in a study of cytomegalovirus exposure and HLA in healthy donors (dated by TCRdb to between 2016 and 2019). To prepare the library, the immunoSEQ multiplex PCR assay was applied. A mixture of 60 forward primers for TCR Vbeta segments and 13 reverse primers for TCR Jbeta segments was used in the multiplex PCR. TCRdb obtained this table from immuneACCESS and retained in-frame rearrangements with V and J assigned. These tables miss some clones; where compared with another copy, unresolved V genes account for less than half of the shortfall, and the remainder is unexplained. The sample has 130,000 to 150,000 clones on record, more than 70% of them singletons. 1% to 1.5% of the sample comes from the top ten. What was sequenced was PBMCs. The receptors derive from a male donor in good health and CMV-seropositive.

This clone came up once. This rearrangement joins TRBV30 to TRBJ2-7, with TRBD1 matching over 8 bases. The CDR3 spans 13 residues. With V trimmed by 3 bases and J by 6 bases, 7 bases remained unmatched. Germline assignment: CDR1 GTSNPN and CDR2 SVGIG (reference sequence). This CDR3 is CAWRDRGASEQYF. The DNA of the CDR3 is TGTGCCTGGAGAGACAGGGGCGCCTCCGAGCAGTACTTC.

This clone was seen a few times. The rearrangement joins TRBV5-4 to TRBJ1-3, with unresolved D. The germline V and J ends were trimmed by 0 bases and 4 bases, with 11 bases remaining between them. The CDR3 consists of 15 residues. CDR1 is SGHNT, CDR2 YYREEE, per germline (reference sequence). This CDR3 is CASSLGETTGNTIYF. CDR3 DNA: TGTGCCAGCAGCTTGGGGGAGACTACCGGAAACACCATATATTTT.

The chain uses TRBV19 and TRBJ1-2, with D possibly matching TRBD1 (5 bases). Per the germline V gene, CDR1 is LNHDA and CDR2 is SQIVND (reference sequence). With 4 bases removed from V and 3 bases from J, the gap between germline ends came to 18 bases. This CDR3 is 16 amino acids long. CDR3 region: CASSTYPGEEDYGYTF. The CDR3 nucleotides read TGTGCCAGTAGTACCTATCCGGGGGAGGAGGACTATGGCTACACCTTC.

The rearrangement links TRBV19 to TRBJ1-4; D possibly corresponds to TRBD1 (6 bases). V dropped 3 bases and J dropped 6 bases, with 14 bases sitting between them. The CDR3 length is 15 residues. The germline V gene has CDR1 LNHDA and CDR2 SQIVND (reference sequence). The CDR3 region has the DNA TGTGCCAGTAGTATCCTACAGGGAAGCTATGAAAAACTGTTTTTT. Translating gives CASSILQGSYEKLFF. The complete variable domain, with remaining parts taken from reference TRBV19 and TRBJ1-4, reads DGGITQSPKYLFRKEGQNVTLSCEQNLNHDAMYWYRQDPGQGLRLIYYSQIVNDFQKGDIAEGYSVSREKKESFPLTVTSAQKNPTAFYLCASSILQGSYEKLFFGSGTQLSVL.

V and J are TRBV9 and TRBJ2-5; maybe TRBD2 (7 bases). Germline V gives CDR1 SGDLS, CDR2 YYNGEE. The V end was cut by 1 base, the J end by 3 bases, with 16 bases between. CDR3 length: 16 residues. CDR3 amino acids: CASSVQGLGGKETQYF. Here the CDR3 DNA reads TGTGCCAGCAGCGTACAAGGACTAGGGGGGAAAGAGACCCAGTACTTC.

The CDR3: CASRYPTGGNEQYF. CDR3 in DNA: TGTGCCAGCAGATATCCTACAGGGGGTAACGAGCAGTACTTC. V gene TRBV28 combines with J gene TRBJ2-7, with TRBD1 identical over 8 bases. Germline CDR1 MDHEN, CDR2 SYDVKM. Trimming took 6 bases from V and 5 from J; bases not matched to a gene: 9. The length of the CDR3 is 14 residues.

The CDR3 spells CASSSSGLAAPTYEQYF. CDR3 nucleotide sequence: TGTGCCAGCAGCTCCTCGGGACTAGCGGCTCCAACCTACGAGCAGTACTTC. The chain employs TRBV13 and TRBJ2-7; 11 nucleotides agree with TRBD2. J was trimmed by 2 bases and V by 4 bases; bases with no gene match: 10. Germline V lookup: CDR1 PRHDT, CDR2 FYEKMQ (reference sequence). The CDR3 totals 17 residues.

The genes are TRBV25-1 and TRBJ1-4, with D perhaps matching TRBD1 (5 bases). V was cut by 3 bases and J by 7 bases, with 15 bases left in between. The CDR3 is 15 amino acids. The germline V gene encodes CDR1 MGHDK and CDR2 SYGVNS. The CDR3 spells CASSDVGGSGEKLFF. The CDR3 DNA reads TGTGCCAGCAGTGATGTGGGGGGGTCGGGTGAAAAACTGTTTTTT.

This CDR3 reads CASSPPEGARDYGYTF. CDR3 nucleotides: TGTGCCAGCAGCCCCCCAGAGGGGGCGCGGGACTATGGCTACACCTTC. This chain uses TRBV9 with TRBJ1-2; 7 bases match TRBD1. The CDR3 runs 16 residues. After removal of 4 bases from V and 3 bases from J, the junction contained 12 bases not matched to a gene. The germline V gene has CDR1 SGDLS and CDR2 YYNGEE. Full variable domain (remainder filled in from reference TRBV9 and TRBJ1-2): DSGVTQTPKHLITATGQRVTLRCSPRSGDLSVYWYQQSLDQGLQFLIQYYNGEERAKGNILERFSAQQFPDLHSELNLSSLELGDSALYFCASSPPEGARDYGYTFGSGTRLTVV.

This chain links TRBV10-2 with TRBJ2-1; 9 nucleotides align to TRBD2. The J segment lost 6 bases and the V segment lost 6 bases, leaving 3 bases of the junction unmatched. The CDR3 length is 13 residues. Germline-derived CDR1 and CDR2 are WSHSY and SAAADI. CDR3 loop: CASRGLAGNEQFF. CDR3 nucleotides: TGCGCCAGCAGGGGACTAGCCGGCAATGAGCAGTTCTTC.

The CDR3 is CASSVGPAANTGELFF. The CDR3, as DNA: TGTGCCAGCAGCGTAGGCCCAGCGGCGAACACCGGGGAGCTGTTTTTT. J is TRBJ2-2 and V is TRBV9, with D maybe TRBD2 (5 bases). V was trimmed by 0 bases and J by 0 bases, leaving 9 bases between them. The CDR3 is 16 residues long. CDR1 and CDR2 from the germline V gene are SGDLS and YYNGEE.

The chain combines TRBV30 with TRBJ2-5; 9 bases agree with TRBD2. The tail of the sequence fits TRBJ2-7 better, so the J call may be wrong. CDR1 and CDR2 (germline): GTSNPN, SVGIG (reference sequence). CDR3 size: 16 residues. The CDR3, as DNA: TGTGCCTGGACCCCTTATAGCGGGAGACGGTCCTACGAGCAGTACTTC. The encoded protein is CAWTPYSGRRSYEQYF.

The chain employs TRBV6-1 and TRBJ2-1; 12 nucleotides agree with TRBD2. This CDR3 spans 20 amino acids. The junction had 18 bases not matched to a gene; V was cut back by 3 bases and J by 6 bases. Germline V gives CDR1 MNHNS, CDR2 SASEGT. The CDR3 reads CASSDTTGRASGRATNEQFF. The CDR3, as DNA: TGTGCCAGCAGTGACACGACAGGGAGGGCTAGCGGGAGGGCCACCAATGAGCAGTTCTTC.

This clone has just a few counts. The chain uses TRBV15 and TRBJ2-7, with 8 nucleotides matching TRBD1. Germline CDR1 LNHNV, CDR2 YYDKDF (reference sequence). The V gene end was trimmed by 0 bases and the J gene end by 5 bases; junction bases not matched to a gene: 6. The CDR3 has 15 amino acids. CDR3 in amino acids: CATSRDRAGGDEQYF. CDR3 bases: TGTGCCACCAGCAGAGATAGGGCAGGGGGCGACGAGCAGTACTTC.

The chain recombines TRBV28 with TRBJ2-7; possibly TRBD2 for D (5 bases). CDR3 size: 15 residues. Per the germline V gene, CDR1 is MDHEN and CDR2 is SYDVKM. The V gene lost 8 bases and the J gene lost 2 bases, with 19 bases spanning the gap. The CDR3, as DNA: TGTGCCAGCGGCCTATCGGGGAGAATGACCTACGAGCAGTACTTC. It yields the protein CASGLSGRMTYEQYF.

The rearrangement links TRBV9 to TRBJ1-2, with TRBD1 matching 8 bases. This CDR3 is built from 16 residues. Germline values: CDR1 SGDLS, CDR2 YYNGEE. The ends lost 4 bases at V and 3 bases at J; junction bases unmatched: 11. CDR3 amino acids: CASSLTDREIDYGYTF. The CDR3 DNA reads as TGTGCCAGCAGCCTGACGGACAGGGAGATTGACTATGGCTACACCTTC.

The rearrangement links TRBV19 to TRBJ2-1; tentative D call: TRBD1 (6 bases). Trimming removed 3 bases at V and 7 bases at J, with 10 bases between. Germline CDR1 and CDR2: LNHDA and SQIVND (reference sequence). The CDR3 covers 13 residues. Here the CDR3 DNA reads TGTGCCAGTAGTATTCTGGGGGCAAATGAGCAGTTCTTC. This encodes CASSILGANEQFF.

The chain recombines TRBV5-4 with TRBJ2-3, with TRBD2 as a possible D gene (5 bases). Trimming removed 6 bases from V and 6 bases from J, with 20 bases in between. In germline, CDR1 is SGHNT, CDR2 YYREEE (reference sequence). This CDR3 has 15 amino acids. The CDR3 region is CASTTYRGSVDTQYF. CDR3 nucleotides: TGTGCCAGCACCACTTATCGGGGAAGCGTTGATACGCAGTATTTT.

This chain links TRBV4-1 with TRBJ2-3; D is uncertain. Germline CDR1 and CDR2: MGHRA and YSYEKL. The CDR3 sequence is 16 residues long. Trimming removed 0 bases at V and 0 bases at J, with 10 bases between. The CDR3, as DNA: TGCGCCAGCAGCCAAGATCTTGGTGAGAGCACAGATACGCAGTATTTT. It specifies CASSQDLGESTDTQYF.

V and J are TRBV6-5 and TRBJ2-7; 12 bases align to TRBD2. The germline gives CDR1 MNHEY, CDR2 SVGAGI. This CDR3 comprises 15 residues. Germline trimming cut 4 bases from V and 7 bases from J; bases unmatched to any gene: 8. The DNA of the CDR3 is TGTGCCAGCAGTTCCGGGACTAGCGGGTACCGGGAGCAGTACTTC. Its protein product is CASSSGTSGYREQYF.

The rearrangement uses TRBV7-2 and TRBJ2-5; D might be TRBD2 (6 bases). Germline CDR1 SGHTA, CDR2 FQGNSA. The CDR3 consists of 16 residues. Trimming stripped 2 bases from V and 2 bases from J, with 15 bases between. The CDR3 protein is CASSLSSAGGQETQYF. CDR3 DNA: TGTGCCAGCAGCTTATCTAGCGCGGGCGGGCAAGAGACCCAGTACTTC. The full variable domain, in which reference TRBV7-2 and TRBJ2-5 provide the parts outside the CDR3, is GAGVSQSPSNKVTEKGKDVELRCDPISGHTALYWYRQSLGQGLEFLIYFQGNSAPDKSGLPSDRFSAERTGGSVSTLTIQRTQQEDSAVYLCASSLSSAGGQETQYFGPGTRLLVL.

The CDR3 sequence: CASSRISGTPTDTQYF. In DNA, the CDR3 is TGTGCCAGCAGCAGGATTAGCGGGACCCCTACAGATACGCAGTATTTT. The chain uses TRBV7-9 and TRBJ2-3, with 8 bases that match TRBD2. CDR3 length: 16 amino acids. The ends lost 5 bases at V and 3 bases at J; junction bases unmatched: 10. Germline-derived CDR1 and CDR2 are SEHNR and FQNEAQ (reference sequence).

This rearrangement joins TRBV5-1 to TRBJ2-1; maybe TRBD2 (6 bases). CDR1 is SGHRS and CDR2 is YFSETQ in the germline V gene. V was pared by 7 bases and J by 9 bases, with 11 bases between. The CDR3 length is 11 residues. This chain's CDR3 is CASRLDIEQFF. Here the CDR3 DNA reads TGCGCCAGCCGACTAGATATTGAGCAGTTCTTC.

The chain combines TRBV6-1 with TRBJ2-4; possible D gene TRBD1, 6 bases. In germline, CDR1 is MNHNS, CDR2 SASEGT. The CDR3 totals 13 residues. With 6 bases removed from V and 7 bases from J, the gap between germline ends came to 13 bases. The CDR3 DNA follows: TGTGCCAGCAGACCGACAGGCCGGAACATTCAGTACTTC. Residues: CASRPTGRNIQYF.